The T cell receptor beta chain under discussion was sequenced for a study of radiotherapy plus CTLA-4 blockade in lung cancer. The assay was immunoSEQ multiplex PCR, and TCRdb's table has in-frame clones only and misses some. The sample lists roughly 58,000 clones; approximately 80% were seen once. Germline loops: CDR1 SGDLS, CDR2 YYNGEE. V lost 2 bases, J lost 7 bases, and 22 bases lay in between. The CDR3 extends over 16 amino acids. As for this clone: Its specificity is unknown.

Study-level findings and limits: Subsequent to radiotherapy plus ipilimumab, tumor-derived TCR clones underwent expansion in blood.

Here the sequenced sample was peripheral blood, taken from a patient treated with radiotherapy plus ipilimumab. The chain employs TRBV9 and TRBJ2-7, with a possible D match to TRBD2 (7 bases). This receptor was taken from a human donor with non-small cell lung cancer whose response to radiotherapy plus ipilimumab could not be evaluated. The CDR3 DNA follows: TGTGCCAGCAGCGTTACAGGGTGGGGGGGGTCTGAGGAGCAGTACTTC. Translated: CASSVTGWGGSEEQYF.